The rows below give T cell receptor beta chains drawn from one sample of a study of T cells in Graves' hyperthyroidism and ophthalmopathy. TCRdb reanalysed the multiplex PCR reads using MiXCR and keeps one entry per CDR3 protein. The sample has hundreds of thousands of distinct CDR3 sequences; 20% to 25% are singletons. Sequencing was performed on blood. The receptor source for this set is a man aged 45 to 65 with Graves' hyperthyroidism. Each CDR3 is given with its conserved first and last residue. Fields, in order: clone size, J gene, V gene, D gene, CDR3 DNA, CDR3 protein. D genes are given only for firm matches. Clone size, where shown, is once, few, many, or a class for clones that have expanded.

size: many; J: TRBJ2-3; V: TRBV11-2; D: .; DNA: TGTGCCAGCAGCCCCGGGGCCTCAGGGTCAATGGCAGATACGCAGTATTTT; CDR3: CASSPGASGSMADTQYF
size: .; J: TRBJ2-5; V: TRBV20-1; D: TRBD1; DNA: TGCAGTGCTAGAGGGGGACAGGGTTTAAGCCAAGAGACCCAGTACTTC; CDR3: CSARGGQGLSQETQYF
size: .; J: TRBJ1-1; V: TRBV4-2; D: TRBD1; DNA: TGTGCCAGCAGCCAGGAGGGGGCGGGAACTGAAGCTTTCTTT; CDR3: CASSQEGAGTEAFF
size: .; J: TRBJ2-2; V: TRBV18; D: .; DNA: TGTGCGAGGTCACGAGACCAGAACACCGGGGAGCGGTTTTTT; CDR3: CARSRDQNTGERFF
size: .; J: TRBJ2-1; V: TRBV7-9; D: TRBD2; DNA: TGTGCCAGCAGTAACCAGCGGGAGAGCTCCTACAATGAGCAGTTCTTC; CDR3: CASSNQRESSYNEQFF
size: many; J: TRBJ2-7; V: TRBV11-3; D: .; DNA: TGTGCCAGCAGCTTAAGCCGGGAAGCCTACGAGCAGTACTTC; CDR3: CASSLSREAYEQYF
size: few; J: TRBJ2-7; V: TRBV28; D: TRBD1; DNA: TGTGCCAGCAGCCCTGACAGGGAAGTATACGAGCAGTACTTC; CDR3: CASSPDREVYEQYF
size: many; J: TRBJ2-2; V: TRBV12-3/TRBV12-4; D: .; DNA: TGTGCCAGCAGTTTATCCGGGGAGCTGTTTTTT; CDR3: CASSLSGELFF
size: .; J: TRBJ2-1; V: TRBV14; D: .; DNA: TGTGCCAGCAGCAAGAATAGGGGCTCCTACAATGAGCAGTTCTTC; CDR3: CASSKNRGSYNEQFF
size: many; J: TRBJ2-1; V: TRBV11-2; D: TRBD2; DNA: TGTGCCAGCAGCGCGGTAGGGAGGGCCTACAATGAGCAGTTCTTC; CDR3: CASSAVGRAYNEQFF
size: .; J: TRBJ2-1; V: TRBV7-2; D: .; DNA: TGTGCCAGCAGCTTATCGGGATTTTACGGCAATGAGCAGTTCTTC; CDR3: CASSLSGFYGNEQFF
size: few; J: TRBJ2-2; V: TRBV30; D: .; DNA: TGTGCCTGGAGTGTAAGGGAATCCAAACTGAACACCGGGGAGCTGTTTTTT; CDR3: CAWSVRESKLNTGELFF
size: many; J: TRBJ2-5; V: TRBV20-1; D: .; DNA: TGCAGTGCTATGACGACCTCGACCCAGACCCAGTACTTC; CDR3: CSAMTTSTQTQYF
size: few; J: TRBJ2-3; V: TRBV28; D: TRBD2; DNA: TGTGCCAGTGGGGGACTAGCGGGAGGGTTCGGCCCCACAGATACGCAGTATTTT; CDR3: CASGGLAGGFGPTDTQYF
size: .; J: TRBJ2-2; V: TRBV6-5; D: .; DNA: TGTGCCAGCAGTTGGGGGTTCTCCGGGGAGCTGTTTTTT; CDR3: CASSWGFSGELFF
size: .; J: TRBJ2-1; V: TRBV29-1; D: .; DNA: TGCAGCGTTGTCGGCGACCTGGGGAATGAGCAGTTCTTC; CDR3: CSVVGDLGNEQFF
size: many; J: TRBJ2-1; V: TRBV3-1; D: .; DNA: TGTGCCAGCAGCCAAGAAGGTGCTAGCCCTGAGCAGTTCTTC; CDR3: CASSQEGASPEQFF
size: .; J: TRBJ1-2; V: TRBV2; D: .; DNA: TGTGCCAGCACCGGGACCTACAACTATGGCTACACCTTC; CDR3: CASTGTYNYGYTF
size: many; J: TRBJ2-7; V: TRBV3-1; D: .; DNA: TGTGCCAGCAGCCAAGATGAGCGCGAGCAGTACTTC; CDR3: CASSQDEREQYF
size: many; J: TRBJ2-5; V: TRBV30; D: .; DNA: TGTGCCTGGAGTTTTCGAGGAGAGACCCAGTACTTC; CDR3: CAWSFRGETQYF
size: .; J: TRBJ2-1; V: TRBV6-1; D: TRBD2; DNA: TGTGCCAGCAGTCACCTTAAGCGGGAGACCTACAATGAGCAGTTCTTC; CDR3: CASSHLKRETYNEQFF
size: many; J: TRBJ2-7; V: TRBV12-3/TRBV12-4; D: .; DNA: TGTGCCAGCAGTCTCCTTGGTGGGGTAGGGGAGCAGTACTTC; CDR3: CASSLLGGVGEQYF
size: .; J: TRBJ2-7; V: TRBV29-1; D: TRBD2; DNA: TGCAGCGTTGAAGTCCTAGCGGGAAGGTACGAGCAGTACTTC; CDR3: CSVEVLAGRYEQYF
size: many; J: TRBJ2-7; V: TRBV28; D: .; DNA: TGTGCCAGCAGGGGCATAGCGATCTACGAGCAGTACTTC; CDR3: CASRGIAIYEQYF